These T cell receptor beta chains were read from a single sample in a study of control samples from healthy donors and cancer patients. TCRdb's copy holds only in-frame clones and misses some; the assay was immunoSEQ multiplex PCR. The table has approximately 160,000 clones, roughly 90% seen once; the top ten hold 0.55% to 0.7%. Sequenced sample: blood. The source is a woman aged 25 to 39 in good health. Each CDR3 is given with its conserved first and last residue. A D gene is named only where the DNA matches it firmly. A clone size is listed for some rows: how often the clone was seen (once, few, many), or a class if it is expanded.

clone_size,v_call,d_call,j_call,cdr3_nt,cdr3_aa
NA,TRBV30,NA,TRBJ1-1,TGTGCCTGGAGTGTACTCGGGCACCCTGAAGCTTTCTTT,CAWSVLGHPEAFF
NA,TRBV28,TRBD1,TRBJ2-2,TGTGCCAGCAGTTTATCTACAGGGGGCGCTGGCACCGGGGAGCTGTTTTTT,CASSLSTGGAGTGELFF
NA,TRBV2,TRBD2,TRBJ2-3,TGTGCCAGCAGGATAGCGGGAGAGGGAGATACGCAGTATTTT,CASRIAGEGDTQYF
once,TRBV6-7,NA,TRBJ2-7,TGTGCCAGCAGAGAACACGGGTTCAGGTACGAGCAGTACTTC,CASREHGFRYEQYF
once,TRBV7-9,TRBD2,TRBJ2-2,TGTGCCAGCAGCTCCGGTCTAGCGGGAGTATCGATAACCGGGGAGCTGTTTTTT,CASSSGLAGVSITGELFF
NA,TRBV19,TRBD2,TRBJ2-5,TGTGCCAGTAGTATAAGAGGGACTAGCGGGAGAGGAGAGACCCAGTACTTC,CASSIRGTSGRGETQYF
NA,TRBV28,TRBD1,TRBJ2-3,TGTGCCAGCAGTATCGACAGGGGCACAGATACGCAGTATTTT,CASSIDRGTDTQYF
once,TRBV15,TRBD1,TRBJ2-7,TGTGCCACCAGCAGAGGCCGGGACAGGAGCTCCTACGAGCAGTACTTC,CATSRGRDRSSYEQYF
once,TRBV6-5,TRBD1,TRBJ2-1,TGTGCCAGCAGAGGGACAGGGGGCCATGAGCAGTTCTTC,CASRGTGGHEQFF
NA,TRBV4-1,TRBD2,TRBJ2-1,TGCGCCAGCAGCCGAGAGGGGACTAGCGGGAGGAGCCGGTCCTACAATGAGCAGTTCTTC,CASSREGTSGRSRSYNEQFF
NA,TRBV3-1/TRBV3-2,NA,TRBJ1-1,TGTGCCAGCAGCCAAGTTAGGGCCACGGGGACTGAAGCTTTCTTT,CASSQVRATGTEAFF
once,TRBV28,NA,TRBJ2-1,TGTGCCAGCAGTCCCACGGCCTATGAGCAGTTCTTC,CASSPTAYEQFF
NA,TRBV28,TRBD1,TRBJ1-1,TGTGCCAGCAGTTCCAGGACAGGGGGCACTGAAGCTTTCTTT,CASSSRTGGTEAFF
NA,TRBV6-5,TRBD1,TRBJ1-1,TGTGCCAGCAGGGACAGGGGGCCTTTTGGCACTGAAGCTTTCTTT,CASRDRGPFGTEAFF
NA,TRBV9,TRBD2,TRBJ2-7,TGTGCCAGCAGCCAGGGACTAGCGGGAAACTACGAGCAGTACTTC,CASSQGLAGNYEQYF
NA,TRBV3-1/TRBV3-2,TRBD2,TRBJ2-5,TGTGCCAGCAGCCCACTAGCGGGAGGATTAGAGACCCAGTACTTC,CASSPLAGGLETQYF
NA,TRBV6-6,NA,TRBJ1-2,TGTGCCAGCAGCCAAACCGCTACAGTTAATGGCTACACCTTC,CASSQTATVNGYTF
NA,TRBV28,NA,TRBJ1-2,TGTGCCAGCAGTTTACGGGCGGTATCTAACTATGGCTACACCTTC,CASSLRAVSNYGYTF
NA,TRBV5-6,NA,TRBJ2-2,TGTGCCAGCAGCTTGAAGGAGGAGGAGCTGTTTTTT,CASSLKEEELFF
once,TRBV30,NA,TRBJ1-4,TGTGCCTCATCAGGAAAGGGAGTGGAACTGTTTTTT,CASSGKGVELFF
NA,TRBV18,TRBD1,TRBJ2-5,TGTGCCAGCTCACCATCGGGACAGACGGAGACCCAGTACTTC,CASSPSGQTETQYF
NA,TRBV5-8,NA,TRBJ2-5,TGTGCCAGCAGCTTAGGCAGGGGCCAGCAAGAGACCCAGTACTTC,CASSLGRGQQETQYF
NA,TRBV19,TRBD1,TRBJ2-3,TGTGCCAGTAGTCCAACAGGGGCCGGGGCGCAGTATTTT,CASSPTGAGAQYF
NA,TRBV20-1,NA,TRBJ2-1,TGCAGTGCTAGTGGGTCGACCAATGAGCAGTTCTTC,CSASGSTNEQFF
once,TRBV5-5,TRBD2,TRBJ2-7,TGTGCCAGCAGCCCGGGGGAGGGGCGGTACGAGCAGTACTTC,CASSPGEGRYEQYF
NA,TRBV4-3,NA,TRBJ2-3,TGCGCCAGCAGCCAAGTACGTGGGAGCACAGATACGCAGTATTTT,CASSQVRGSTDTQYF
NA,TRBV19,NA,TRBJ2-2,TGTGCCAGTACCCAGGAGACTCCCCAGACCGGGGAGCTGTTTTTT,CASTQETPQTGELFF
NA,TRBV27,NA,TRBJ2-7,TGTGCCAGCAGTTTACCACCACCGGCCGAACAGTACTTC,CASSLPPPAEQYF
NA,TRBV6-5,NA,TRBJ2-4,TGTGCCAGCGGGACGCCAAGGGCCAAAAACATTCAGTACTTC,CASGTPRAKNIQYF
NA,TRBV4-3,NA,TRBJ1-3,TGCGCCAGCAGCCTCAGGGCGGAATCTGGAAACACCATATATTTT,CASSLRAESGNTIYF
NA,TRBV28,NA,TRBJ2-2,TGTGCCAGCAGATCCAGGGACACCGGGGAGCTGTTTTTT,CASRSRDTGELFF
NA,TRBV5-3,NA,TRBJ1-3,TGTGCCCTGCCCCCTTTACAGAGTAGATCTGGAAACACCATATATTTT,CALPPLQSRSGNTIYF
once,TRBV18,NA,TRBJ2-7,TGTGCCAGCTCACCGGAGCGTCGGACAGTCTCCTACGAGCAGTACTTC,CASSPERRTVSYEQYF
NA,TRBV19,NA,TRBJ2-5,TGTGCCAGTAGTAGAGGGCGGTATTTTGAGACCCAGTACTTC,CASSRGRYFETQYF
NA,TRBV5-6,TRBD1,TRBJ2-5,TGTGCCAGCAGCTTGCCTTTGGGGACAGGGGTGGAGACCCAGTACTTC,CASSLPLGTGVETQYF
NA,TRBV30,NA,TRBJ1-5,TGTGCCTGGAGTGTACAACAGGTCGGCAATCAGCCCCAGCATTTT,CAWSVQQVGNQPQHF
NA,TRBV28,TRBD1,TRBJ2-5,TGTGCCAGCAGTTTATTTGGGGACAGGGGGTGGGAGACCCAGTACTTC,CASSLFGDRGWETQYF
NA,TRBV5-4,NA,TRBJ1-6,TGTGCCAGCAGCGTTGATAATTCACCCCTCCACTTT,CASSVDNSPLHF
NA,TRBV6-6,NA,TRBJ1-1,NA,CASILGLSGTEAFF
once,TRBV10-3,NA,TRBJ1-4,TGTGCCATCAGAGGGACAATCAATGAAAAACTGTTTTTT,CAIRGTINEKLFF
NA,TRBV28,NA,TRBJ1-2,TGTGCCAGCAGTTCCCCCGGGCAGCCGCGAGCCTACACCTTC,CASSSPGQPRAYTF
NA,TRBV30,NA,TRBJ2-5,TGTGCCTGCCATCCGGACATATTCCAAGAGACCCAGTACTTC,CACHPDIFQETQYF
NA,TRBV5-4,TRBD2,TRBJ2-7,TGTGCCAGCAGCTTGTCGGCTAGCGGGAGGGTCGAGCAGTACTTC,CASSLSASGRVEQYF
NA,TRBV7-3,NA,TRBJ2-3,TGTGCCAACTCGACTAGCACAGATACGCAGTATTTT,CANSTSTDTQYF